Included here is one TCR beta chain sequence, with context. V shed 3 bases and J 3 bases; nucleotides not matched to a gene: 7. In germline, CDR1 is SGHVS, CDR2 FNYEAQ. The CDR3 contains 16 residues. The record originates from a study of control samples from healthy donors and cancer patients. Profiling relied on immunoSEQ multiplex PCR, and the TCRdb table lists in-frame clones only, not all of them. The data contain about 70,000 clones, roughly 84% of them singletons. V and J are TRBV7-6 and TRBJ2-7; TRBD2 matches at 11 bases. This TCR was sampled from a man aged 50 to 60 in good health. Sequenced sample: blood. CDR3 DNA: TGTGCCAGCAGCTTTCTACTAGCGGGGGCCGTCTACGAGCAGTACTTC. Protein product: CASSFLLAGAVYEQYF.